Below are 3 T cell receptor beta chains sequenced from a single sample in a study of blood T cell repertoires in COVID-19. Sequenced by immunoSEQ multiplex PCR; TCRdb stores in-frame clones only, minus some. Found here are approximately 190,000 clones, 82% of them singletons; the top ten hold about 7.8%. Sequences were obtained from peripheral blood. The receptors shown here come from a woman aged 60-75 years with COVID-19, enrolled during active disease.

This clone was seen a single time. V usage is TRBV10-3 and J usage is TRBJ2-3; a possible D gene is TRBD1 (6 bases). The CDR3 length is 13 residues. Germline V gene data show CDR1 as ENHRY and CDR2 as SYGVKD. V was pared by 5 bases and J by 2 bases, with 8 bases between. The CDR3 coding sequence is TGTGCCATCAGTAGACAGGACACAGATACGCAGTATTTT. This gives the protein CAISRQDTDTQYF.

V and J are TRBV19 and TRBJ2-4; 8 bases line up with TRBD1. The germline gives CDR1 LNHDA, CDR2 SQIVND (reference sequence). J lost 6 bases, V lost 5 bases, and 6 bases had no gene match. This CDR3 is 14 amino acids long. The CDR3 loop is CASSQAGGLNIQYF. CDR3 sequence (DNA): TGTGCCAGTAGTCAGGCAGGGGGCTTAAACATTCAGTACTTC.

The J gene is TRBJ2-5, the V gene TRBV3-1 (or the pseudogene TRBV3-2); 12 nucleotides align to TRBD2. The CDR3 consists of 19 residues. The ends lost 3 bases at V and 0 bases at J; junction bases unmatched: 11. The germline gives CDR1 LGHDT, CDR2 YNNKEL (reference sequence). CDR3 residues: CASSHFGTSGQTYQETQYF. CDR3 sequence (DNA): TGTGCCAGCAGCCACTTCGGGACTAGCGGGCAAACGTACCAAGAGACCCAGTACTTC.